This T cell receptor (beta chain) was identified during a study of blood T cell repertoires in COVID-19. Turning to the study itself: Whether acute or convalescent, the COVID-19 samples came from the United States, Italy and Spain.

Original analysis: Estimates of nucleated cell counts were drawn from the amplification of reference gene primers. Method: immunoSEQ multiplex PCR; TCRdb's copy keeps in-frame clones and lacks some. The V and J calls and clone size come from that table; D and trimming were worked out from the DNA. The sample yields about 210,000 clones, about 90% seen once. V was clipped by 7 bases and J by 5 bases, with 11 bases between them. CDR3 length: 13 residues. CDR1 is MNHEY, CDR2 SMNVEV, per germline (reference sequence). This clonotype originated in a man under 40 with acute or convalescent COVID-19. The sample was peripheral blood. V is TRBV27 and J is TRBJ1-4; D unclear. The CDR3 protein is CASKLRRNEKLFF. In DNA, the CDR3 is TGTGCCAGCAAACTGAGGAGGAATGAAAAACTGTTTTTT.